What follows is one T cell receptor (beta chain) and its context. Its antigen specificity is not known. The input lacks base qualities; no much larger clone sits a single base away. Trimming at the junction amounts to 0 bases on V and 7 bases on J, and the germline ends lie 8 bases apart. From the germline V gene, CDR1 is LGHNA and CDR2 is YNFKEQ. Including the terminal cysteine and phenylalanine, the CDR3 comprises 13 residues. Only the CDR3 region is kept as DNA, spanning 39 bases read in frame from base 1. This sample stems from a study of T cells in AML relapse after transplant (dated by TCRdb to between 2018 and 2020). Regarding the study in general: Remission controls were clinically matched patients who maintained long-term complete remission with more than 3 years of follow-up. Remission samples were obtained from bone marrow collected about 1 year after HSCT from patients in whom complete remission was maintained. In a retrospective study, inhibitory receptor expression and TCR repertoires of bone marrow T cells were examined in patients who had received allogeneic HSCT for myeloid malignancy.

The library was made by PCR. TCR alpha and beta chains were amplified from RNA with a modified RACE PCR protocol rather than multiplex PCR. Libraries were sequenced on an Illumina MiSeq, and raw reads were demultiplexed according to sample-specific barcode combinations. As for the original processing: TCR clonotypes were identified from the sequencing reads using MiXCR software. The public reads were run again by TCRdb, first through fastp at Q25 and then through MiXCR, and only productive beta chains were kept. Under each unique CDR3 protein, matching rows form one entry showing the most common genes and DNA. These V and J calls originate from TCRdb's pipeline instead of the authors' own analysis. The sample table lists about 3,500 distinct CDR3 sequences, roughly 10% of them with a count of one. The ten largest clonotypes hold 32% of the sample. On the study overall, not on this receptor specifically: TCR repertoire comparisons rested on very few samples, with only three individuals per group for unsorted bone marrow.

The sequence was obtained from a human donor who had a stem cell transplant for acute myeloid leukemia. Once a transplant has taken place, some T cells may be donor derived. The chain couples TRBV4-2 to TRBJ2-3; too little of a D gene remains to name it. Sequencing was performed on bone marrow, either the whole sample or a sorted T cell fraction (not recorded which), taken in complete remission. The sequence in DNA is TGTGCCAGCAGCCAAGATTCAGAACATACGCAGTATTTT. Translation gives CASSQDSEHTQYF.